This TCR beta chain was sequenced in a study of identical twins. Findings and caveats of the study: Cross-sectional statistical analysis, not tracking of the same donors, underpinned the conclusions. A lower insertion count was a feature of abundant cord blood beta clonotypes, with no such feature in memory repertoires.

As to this clonotype: What it recognizes is unknown.

TCRdb itself ran the 5' RACE reads through MiXCR, one entry per CDR3 protein. The sample lists around 470,000 distinct CDR3 sequences; 13% to 15% were seen once. The V segment lost 3 bases and the J segment 5 bases; nucleotides outside the gene matches: 11. Germline V gene data show CDR1 as SQVTM and CDR2 as ANQGSEA. There are 16 residues in the CDR3. This sample also appeared in a second study, on yellow fever vaccine responses in identical twins. From that paper: Convergence reportedly seemed to mark part of the twins' vaccine T cell response, with personalization marking the rest.

This TCR derives from a woman under 30 in good health. The source material was CD4+ T cells sorted from blood. This chain joins TRBV29-1 and TRBJ2-3, with 10 bases fitting TRBD2. CDR3 bases: TGCAGCGTTGACAATAAGGGGGCTAGCGGGAGAGATACGCAGTATTTT. Its translation: CSVDNKGASGRDTQYF.